This T cell receptor (beta chain) came from a study of blood T cell repertoires in COVID-19. Study context: Acute and convalescent COVID-19 samples came from the United States, Italy and Spain.

Among Cohort 3 donors, those recovered had two negative PCRs, clearance, or symptom resolution. Sequencing was performed with immunoSEQ multiplex PCR; in TCRdb, only in-frame clones are kept and a portion is missing. The sample holds roughly 140,000 clones, around four fifths seen once. This clone was seen more than once but under ten times. The source material was PBMCs or T cells enriched from blood (not recorded which). This clonotype was obtained from a woman aged 40-49 years who had recovered from COVID-19.

CDR3 protein: CASRQVNSNQPQHF. CDR3 DNA: TGTGCCAGTAGACAGGTTAATAGCAATCAGCCCCAGCATTTT. This sequence joins TRBV2 and TRBJ1-5; tentatively, D is TRBD1 (6 bases). This CDR3 is built from 14 residues. Germline V lookup: CDR1 SNHLY, CDR2 FYNNEI. The ends were cut back, 9 bases at V and 0 bases at J, with 12 bases in the middle.